This T cell receptor (beta chain) was identified in a study of response to subunit inactivated influenza vaccine (dated by TCRdb to 2016 to 2019). About the full investigation: To follow how T cells responded to a trivalent subunit inactivated influenza vaccine, the researchers relied on deep quantitative profiling of the T cell receptor repertoire. On the study overall, not on this receptor specifically: According to the authors, only a limited number of new T cells may be recruited by each seasonal influenza vaccination.

With respect to this clonotype: It has no known antigen specificity. It has no much larger one-base neighbor in the sample; base qualities were not kept.

The germline V gene (reference sequence) provides CDR1 LNHDA and CDR2 SQIVND. Here V drops 6 bases and J drops 3 bases, and the junction holds 8 bases not matched to any gene. The CDR3 runs 16 residues from the cysteine to the phenylalanine. The entry retains the CDR3 DNA only, 48 bases that are in frame from base 1. The library came from RT-PCR. TCRdb lists the instrument as Illumina HiSeq 2500. TCRdb itself trimmed the public reads at Q25 with fastp, ran MiXCR and retained productive beta chains. Each record represents a unique CDR3 protein, reported with the most common genes and DNA among its rows. The table for this sample lists 500,000 to 750,000 distinct CDR3 sequences; approximately 15% of them were counted only once. Of the sample, 11% falls within the top ten clones.

The input for sequencing was PBMCs from blood, taken less than 13 days after vaccination. This clonotype was sampled from a man over 45 who received an inactivated influenza vaccine. Donor details come from another sample of the same person, matched by shared clones. The chain links TRBV19 with TRBJ2-2, and TRBD1 matches 9 of the central bases. The DNA is as follows: TGTGCCAGTAGAACAGGGGGCGGTGCGTACACCGGGGAGCTGTTTTTT. Protein translation: CASRTGGGAYTGELFF.